This T cell receptor (beta chain) was sequenced in a study of T-cell memory formation after mild COVID-19. Turning to the study itself: Clusters were largely donor specific.

Germline V gene sequence: CDR1 LGHDT, CDR2 YNNKEL (reference sequence). Deletions cut 4 bases from V and 6 bases from J, with 16 bases between. The CDR3 is 14 residues long. TCRdb called the 5' RACE reads again in MiXCR, with one record for every CDR3 protein. The sample lists about 560,000 distinct CDR3 sequences; about a fifth were seen once. This clonotype was seen a handful of times. What it binds is unknown. Study results and caveats: The main location of contracting CD4+ clones was CM and EM, and that of contracting CD8+ clones was EMRA. Cross-reactive memory apparently joined, as some responding clones appeared in pre-infection memory. Clones that contracted from day 15 to 85 had balanced CD4/CD8; later expanders were CD4+ biased.

The specimen was PBMCs or a T cell subset sorted from them (not recorded which). The chain uses TRBV3-1 and TRBJ2-7; weak D call: TRBD2 (7 bases). This receptor was identified in an adult woman who had mild COVID-19 (a few samples of this study predate the infection). Cell type and time point are not known. The CDR3 DNA is TGTGCCAGCAGCCCACGAGGGGGAGGGAGCGAGCAGTACTTC. It specifies CASSPRGGGSEQYF.